The next 24 T cell receptor beta chains were all read from a single sample in a study of cytomegalovirus exposure and HLA in healthy donors. With 60 Vbeta and 13 Jbeta primers, the PCR was carried out. Assay: immunoSEQ multiplex PCR; the TCRdb copy retains only in-frame clones and omits some. The table has 250,000 to 300,000 clones, 80% to 90% seen once. The source material was PBMCs. The source is a woman in her thirties or forties in good health and CMV-seropositive.

The chain recombines TRBV6-6 with TRBJ2-4; 7 bases match TRBD1. CDR1 and CDR2 from the germline V gene are MNHNY and SVGAGI (reference sequence). This CDR3 spans 15 amino acids. V was clipped by 3 bases and J by 4 bases; unmatched bases: 6. The DNA for the CDR3 is TGTGCCAGCAGTTATCGACAGGGAAGTAAAAACATTCAGTACTTC. Its protein is CASSYRQGSKNIQYF.

The genes are TRBV7-2 and TRBJ1-2; TRBD1 matches at 7 bases. V lost 5 bases and J lost 3; bases outside the gene matches: 15. Germline V gene data show CDR1 as SGHTA and CDR2 as FQGNSA. This CDR3 has 17 amino acids. The CDR3, as DNA: TGTGCCAGCAGCCAGACCCCCGGGACAGACGTTCACTATGGCTACACCTTC. This gives the protein CASSQTPGTDVHYGYTF.

The CDR3 DNA reads as TGTGCCAGCAGTAAAACCGGGACAGGGGGCTCCTACGAGCAGTACTTC. It codes for CASSKTGTGGSYEQYF. The genes are TRBV28 and TRBJ2-7; 11 bases map to TRBD1. Germline lookup yields CDR1 MDHEN and CDR2 SYDVKM. The CDR3 length is 16 residues. V shed 5 bases and J 0 bases; nucleotides not matched to a gene: 6.

This clone was seen a few times. CDR3 sequence: CASSRGLQVESGELFF. The CDR3 DNA is TGCGCCAGCAGCCGAGGGCTCCAAGTTGAGTCCGGGGAGCTGTTTTTT. The V and J genes are TRBV4-3 and TRBJ2-2; weak D call: TRBD2 (5 bases). Germline V gene lookup returns CDR1 LGHNA and CDR2 YSLEER. Trimming removed 4 bases at V and 6 bases at J, with 18 bases between. The CDR3 runs to 16 residues.

V is TRBV7-2 and J is TRBJ2-3; 10 bases are a match to TRBD2. This CDR3 region has 15 residues. The germline gives CDR1 SGHTA, CDR2 FQGNSA. V shed 3 bases and J 2 bases; nucleotides not matched to a gene: 2. The CDR3 region has the DNA TGTGCCAGCAGCTTGAGCGGGAGGGCCACAGATACGCAGTATTTT. Encoded protein: CASSLSGRATDTQYF.

This clone was picked up a small number of times. The chain links TRBV19 to TRBJ2-1, with TRBD1 identical over 10 bases. This CDR3 comprises 15 residues. Trimming at V came to 7 bases and at J to 9 bases, leaving 12 bases not matched to a gene. Germline loops: CDR1 LNHDA, CDR2 SQIVND (reference sequence). The CDR3 reads CASTFAGTGVGEQFF. CDR3 DNA: TGTGCCAGTACCTTCGCCGGGACAGGGGTTGGTGAGCAGTTCTTC.

This chain uses TRBV27 with TRBJ1-3; 8 nucleotides match TRBD1. Trimming cost V 5 bases and J 2 bases; bases outside gene matches: 2. The CDR3 consists of 14 residues. CDR1 MNHEY and CDR2 SMNVEV come from the germline V gene (reference sequence). The CDR3 coding sequence is TGTGCCAGCAGTCTGACAGGGGCTGGAAACACCATATATTTT. Amino acids: CASSLTGAGNTIYF.

V and J are TRBV5-4 and TRBJ2-3; D is perhaps TRBD2 (6 bases). Trimming shortened V by 0 bases and J by 6 bases, and 14 bases separated the two germline ends. The germline V gene has CDR1 SGHNT and CDR2 YYREEE (reference sequence). CDR3 size: 15 residues. CDR3 sequence reads: CASSLAVRGGDTQYF. CDR3 sequence (DNA): TGTGCCAGCAGCTTGGCCGTACGCGGAGGGGATACGCAGTATTTT.

A few counts support this clone. The V and J genes are TRBV6-1 and TRBJ2-5, with 15 bases lining up with TRBD2. CDR3 length: 17 residues. Germline V gives CDR1 MNHNS, CDR2 SASEGT. The ends lost 1 base at V and 5 bases at J; junction bases unmatched: 5. The CDR3 here is CASSEGRGLAGGETQYF. Written as DNA, the CDR3 is TGTGCCAGCAGTGAAGGCCGAGGACTAGCGGGAGGGGAGACCCAGTACTTC.

V usage is TRBV19 and J usage is TRBJ2-4; D remains ambiguous. The CDR3 runs 15 residues. Germline values: CDR1 LNHDA, CDR2 SQIVND (reference sequence). Deletions cut 4 bases from V and 0 bases from J, with 10 bases between. The CDR3 bases are TGTGCCAGTAGTACCCCTAATTTAGCCAAAAACATTCAGTACTTC. As protein: CASSTPNLAKNIQYF.

There are a few counts of this clone. The V and J genes are TRBV27 and TRBJ1-5, with D tentatively TRBD1 (5 bases). The V gene lost 6 bases and the J gene lost 7 bases, with 10 bases spanning the gap. Looked up from germline, CDR1 is MNHEY and CDR2 is SMNVEV (reference sequence). This CDR3 comprises 12 residues. The CDR3 protein is CASSGAGQPQHF. As DNA, the CDR3 is TGTGCCAGCAGCGGGGCGGGGCAGCCCCAGCATTTT.

The count of this clone is one. The V and J genes are TRBV19 and TRBJ1-2, with 11 bases identical to TRBD1. The length of the CDR3 is 14 residues. V shed 7 bases, J shed 8 bases, and the junction held 9 bases outside the gene matches. The germline gives CDR1 LNHDA, CDR2 SQIVND (reference sequence). In DNA, the CDR3 is TGTGCCAGTACCCGGGGACAGGGGGTACGAGGCTACACCTTC. Translating it yields CASTRGQGVRGYTF.

This clone has only one observation. The chain combines TRBV6-6 with TRBJ2-7, with 13 bases matching TRBD2. Germline V gene data show CDR1 as MNHNY and CDR2 as SVGAGI (reference sequence). V trimming: 6 bases; J trimming: 12 bases; junction bases outside the gene matches: 8. The CDR3 sequence is 13 residues long. Here the CDR3 reads CASSLGLAGVLYF. The CDR3 DNA reads TGTGCCAGCAGCCTCGGACTAGCGGGGGTACTGTACTTC.

The sample holds one count of this clone. The chain is built from TRBV5-6 and TRBJ2-7; TRBD2 agrees at 16 bases. The CDR3 is 16 amino acids. Trimming at V came to 0 bases and at J to 9 bases, leaving 6 bases not matched to a gene. Germline loops: CDR1 SGHDT, CDR2 YYEEEE. CDR3: CASSLEGGTSGRVQYF. For the CDR3, the DNA is TGTGCCAGCAGCTTGGAAGGGGGGACTAGCGGGAGGGTGCAGTACTTC.

V usage is TRBV5-1 and J usage is TRBJ1-3, with no clear D. This CDR3 region has 13 residues. Germline lookup yields CDR1 SGHRS and CDR2 YFSETQ. Trimming stripped 1 base from V and 4 bases from J, with 6 bases between. The DNA of the CDR3 is TGCGCCAGCAGCTTGACAGACGGAAACACCATATATTTT. Its translation is CASSLTDGNTIYF.

J is TRBJ1-1 and V is TRBV11-3; 7 bases fit TRBD1. Trimming removed 4 bases from V and 7 bases from J; junction bases left unmatched: 15. The CDR3 contains 16 residues. The V gene's germline CDR1 is SGHNT and CDR2 YENEEA. CDR3 protein: CASSSKTGAGGLEAFF. In DNA form, the CDR3 reads TGTGCCAGCAGCTCAAAAACAGGGGCTGGAGGTCTTGAAGCTTTCTTT.

The chain carries TRBV19 and TRBJ1-2; 11 bases align to TRBD1. This CDR3 contains 15 residues. Germline-derived CDR1 and CDR2 are LNHDA and SQIVND (reference sequence). V gave up 6 bases and J gave up 5 bases; unmatched junction bases: 8. CDR3 sequence: CASSQTGTGGYGYTF. CDR3 sequence (DNA): TGTGCCAGTAGCCAAACCGGGACAGGGGGTTATGGCTACACCTTC.

This clone has a single count. The rearrangement uses TRBV30 and TRBJ1-4, with 7 nucleotides matching TRBD1. This CDR3 spans 14 amino acids. Germline lookup yields CDR1 GTSNPN and CDR2 SVGIG (reference sequence). V shed 2 bases, J shed 8 bases, and the junction held 8 bases outside the gene matches. CDR3 nucleotide sequence: TGTGCCTGGAGTCGGGGGACAGTCAACGAAAAACTGTTTTTT. Translating it yields CAWSRGTVNEKLFF.

The chain employs TRBV29-1 and TRBJ1-5; D is uncertain. Germline CDR1 is SQVTM and CDR2 is ANQGSEA. The CDR3 loop spans 13 amino acids. The V gene lost 2 bases and the J gene lost 7 bases, with 12 bases spanning the gap. The chain's CDR3 is CSVEQAPGQPQHF. CDR3 sequence (DNA): TGCAGCGTTGAACAGGCGCCGGGGCAGCCCCAGCATTTT. Filled out from reference TRBV29-1 and TRBJ1-5, the complete variable domain reads SAVISQKPSRDICQRGTSLTIQCQVDSQVTMMFWYRQQPGQSLTLIATANQGSEATYESGFVIDKFPISRPNLTFSTLTVSNMSPEDSSIYLCSVEQAPGQPQHFGDGTRLSIL.

J is TRBJ2-7 and V is TRBV7-8; 13 nucleotides align to TRBD2. Unmatched junction bases numbered 4, after V lost 1 base and J lost 1 base. Germline CDR1 is SGHVS and CDR2 is FQNEAQ. The CDR3 length is 17 residues. The CDR3 sequence is CASSLVRLAGGSYEQYF. DNA for the CDR3: TGTGCCAGCAGCTTAGTACGACTAGCGGGAGGATCCTACGAGCAGTACTTC.

The genes are TRBV28 and TRBJ2-3, with unresolved D. The germline gives CDR1 MDHEN, CDR2 SYDVKM. The CDR3 totals 14 residues. Trimming removed 4 bases at V and 6 bases at J, with 14 bases between. In nucleotides, the CDR3 is TGTGCCAGCAGTTGGGCCGTGGCGACGGATACGCAGTATTTT. Protein sequence: CASSWAVATDTQYF.

The J gene is TRBJ1-1, the V gene TRBV2; 10 bases are a match to TRBD1. Per germline, CDR1 SNHLY and CDR2 FYNNEI. The CDR3 is 15 residues long. Losses at the gene ends were 6 bases for V and 1 base for J; bases not matched to a gene: 5. CDR3 residues: CASRRQGARNTEAFF. The CDR3, as DNA: TGTGCCAGCAGAAGACAGGGGGCGCGGAACACTGAAGCTTTCTTT.

The gene calls are TRBV7-2 and TRBJ2-7; tentative D call: TRBD1 (6 bases). V lost 5 bases to trimming and J lost 2 bases, with 10 bases between them. This CDR3 is built from 13 residues. Per germline, CDR1 SGHTA and CDR2 FQGNSA. This CDR3 is CASSHRETYEQYF. CDR3 in DNA: TGTGCCAGCAGCCACAGGGAGACCTACGAGCAGTACTTC.

J is TRBJ2-1 and V is TRBV27; the D gene is possibly TRBD2 (5 bases). The germline CDR1 and CDR2 sequences are MNHEY and SMNVEV (reference sequence). This CDR3 comprises 16 residues. Between the trimmed V and J ends, which lost 6 bases and 2 bases, there was a span of 17 bases. This chain's CDR3 is CASSLHGFGTYNEQFF. Written as DNA, the CDR3 is TGTGCCAGCAGCCTTCATGGGTTCGGGACCTACAATGAGCAGTTCTTC.